A selection of T cell receptor beta chains follows, all from one sample in a study of vaccination effects on CD4 cells after COVID-19. Libraries were prepared by immunoSEQ multiplex PCR; TCRdb keeps only in-frame clonotypes and omits some of them. Here the sample spans 25,000 to 35,000 clones, 55% to 75% being singletons. These receptors' antigens are unknown. Sequenced material: CD4+ T cells from PBMCs cultured with a peptide pool, taken before COVID-19 vaccination. These receptors all come from a human donor who had a prior SARS-CoV-2 infection. CDR3s include the opening cysteine and the closing phenylalanine or tryptophan. A D gene is named only where the DNA matches it firmly. Clone size, where shown, is once, few, many, or a class for clones that have expanded.

. TRBJ2-3 . TRBV19 CASSWQGSAGPDTQYF TGTGCCAGTAGTTGGCAGGGATCAGCAGGGCCAGATACGCAGTATTTT
. TRBJ2-3 . TRBV6-1 CASSVGGPGVIDTQYF TGTGCCAGCAGTGTTGGGGGGCCCGGGGTAATAGATACGCAGTATTTT
TRBD1 TRBJ2-2 once TRBV2 CASSKGQGAGELFF TGTGCCAGCAGTAAAGGACAGGGGGCCGGGGAGCTGTTTTTT
. TRBJ2-7 few TRBV11-2 CASSSRPGGIDEQYF TGTGCCAGCAGCTCCAGGCCCGGGGGTATCGACGAGCAGTACTTC
. TRBJ2-3 . TRBV6-1 CASSDFRGGATDTQYF TGTGCCAGCAGTGATTTCAGGGGAGGAGCCACAGATACGCAGTATTTT
. TRBJ1-6 . TRBV10-3 CAISEAGGDSPLHF TGTGCCATCAGTGAGGCGGGGGGAGATTCACCCCTCCACTTT
. TRBJ2-2 medium-sized TRBV5-1 CASSPRGTNTGELFF TGCGCCAGCAGTCCCAGGGGTACGAACACCGGGGAGCTGTTTTTT
TRBD1 TRBJ2-2 . TRBV11-3 CASSVTGSGGELFF TGTGCCAGCAGCGTGACAGGGTCGGGCGGGGAGCTGTTTTTT
. TRBJ2-1 once TRBV5-4 CASSPDGGYVSNEQFF TGTGCCAGCAGCCCAGATGGAGGATATGTGTCGAATGAGCAGTTCTTC
. TRBJ1-5 . TRBV21-1 CASSERQYFLGNQPQHF TGTGCCAGCAGCGAAAGACAGTATTTTCTGGGGAATCAGCCCCAGCATTTT
. TRBJ2-7 . TRBV2 CATRPAAYEQYF TGTGCCACCAGACCGGCGGCCTACGAGCAGTACTTC
. TRBJ2-1 . TRBV2 CASSEDSGSSYNEQFF TGTGCCAGCAGCGAAGATAGCGGTAGCTCCTACAATGAGCAGTTCTTC
. TRBJ1-5 few TRBV5-1 CASSEQGSSNQPQHF TGCGCCAGCAGCGAGCAGGGGAGTAGCAATCAGCCCCAGCATTTT
TRBD1 TRBJ1-5 . TRBV6-5 CASSYRTGASNQPQHF TGTGCCAGCAGTTACCGGACAGGGGCCAGCAATCAGCCCCAGCATTTT
. TRBJ1-6 . TRBV6-1 CASSDAGLYNSPLHF TGTGCCAGCAGTGACGCGGGCCTCTATAATTCACCCCTCCACTTT
TRBD2 TRBJ2-7 . TRBV5-1 CASRQGTSDEQYF TGCGCCAGCAGACAGGGGACTAGCGACGAGCAGTACTTC
TRBD1 TRBJ1-1 . TRBV30 CAWSGTGTEAFF TGTGCCTGGAGTGGGACAGGGACTGAAGCTTTCTTT
TRBD2 TRBJ2-1 . TRBV5-6 CASSLRLAGGNEQFF TGTGCCAGCAGCTTGCGACTAGCGGGAGGCAATGAGCAGTTCTTC
. TRBJ2-7 . TRBV20-1 CSASPGGITYEQYF TGCAGTGCTAGTCCCGGGGGCATCACCTACGAGCAGTACTTC
. TRBJ2-1 . TRBV5-1 CASSLAASLGLEQFF TGCGCCAGCAGCTTGGCGGCTAGTTTAGGTCTTGAGCAGTTCTTC
TRBD2 TRBJ2-5 few TRBV4-2 CASSLGVAGGGETQYF TGTGCCAGCAGCCTTGGTGTAGCGGGGGGTGGGGAGACCCAGTACTTC
. TRBJ2-1 . TRBV6-4 CASSSQLSYNEQFF TGTGCCAGCAGTTCCCAACTCTCCTACAATGAGCAGTTCTTC
. TRBJ2-7 . TRBV24-1 CATWSPGARYEQYF TGTGCCACATGGTCCCCGGGGGCGAGATACGAGCAGTACTTC
. TRBJ2-1 . TRBV13 CASSSGLRDEQFF TGTGCCAGCAGCTCGGGCCTTCGGGATGAGCAGTTCTTC
. TRBJ2-3 . TRBV5-1 CASSRREGTDTQYF TGCGCCAGCAGTAGGAGGGAGGGCACAGATACGCAGTATTTT
. TRBJ2-3 . TRBV5-4 CASSITRQDTQYF TGTGCCAGCAGCATTACTAGGCAAGATACGCAGTATTTT
. TRBJ1-2 . TRBV18 CASSPRSAATYGYTF TGTGCCAGCTCACCTAGGTCAGCGGCAACTTATGGCTACACCTTC
TRBD1 TRBJ1-2 . TRBV4-3 CASSQDIRGRIHGYTF TGCGCCAGCAGCCAAGATATTAGGGGGCGCATTCATGGCTACACCTTC
TRBD2 TRBJ2-5 . TRBV7-2 CASSLGGGAWETQYF TGTGCCAGCAGCTTAGGCGGGGGGGCATGGGAGACCCAGTACTTC
. TRBJ2-2 . TRBV2 CASSESAAGELFF TGTGCCAGCAGTGAAAGTGCGGCTGGGGAGCTGTTTTTT
. TRBJ1-6 few TRBV19 CASSQVDEWSPLHF TGTGCCAGTAGTCAAGTAGACGAGTGGTCACCCCTCCACTTT
TRBD2 TRBJ2-1 few TRBV4-2 CASSQGTSGYNEQFF TGTGCCAGCAGCCAAGGGACTAGCGGCTACAATGAGCAGTTCTTC
. TRBJ2-3 few TRBV7-9 CASSGQNTDTQYF TGTGCCAGCAGCGGACAAAACACAGATACGCAGTATTTT
TRBD2 TRBJ2-5 . TRBV7-6 CASSFGPRTSGSWETQYF TGTGCCAGCAGCTTTGGTCCCAGGACTAGCGGCTCCTGGGAGACCCAGTACTTC
. TRBJ2-2 . TRBV10-3 CAISASQGLTGELFF TGTGCCATCAGTGCCTCCCAGGGCCTAACCGGGGAGCTGTTTTTT
. TRBJ1-5 . TRBV6-1 CASSEQGNPNQPQHF TGTGCCAGCAGTGAACAAGGGAACCCCAATCAGCCCCAGCATTTT
. TRBJ2-1 . TRBV2 CASGPIRDKLTNNEQFF TGTGCCAGCGGACCGATCAGGGACAAACTAACTAACAATGAGCAGTTCTTC
TRBD1 TRBJ2-5 . TRBV29-1 CSVADRGRDETQYF TGCAGCGTTGCGGACAGGGGGCGCGACGAGACCCAGTACTTC
. TRBJ2-2 few TRBV18 CASSPLSQGNTGELFF TGTGCCAGCTCACCACTTTCCCAGGGGAACACCGGGGAGCTGTTTTTT
. TRBJ1-2 . TRBV20-1 CSASVQGMHYGYTF TGCAGTGCTAGTGTACAGGGAATGCACTATGGCTACACCTTC